The 15 T cell receptor beta chains in this list originate from one sample, sequenced in a study of T cells in localized non-small cell lung cancer. The protocol was immunoSEQ multiplex PCR, while the TCRdb copy is restricted to in-frame clones and leaves out a portion. The data contain tens of thousands of clones, roughly 90% of them seen just once; the ten biggest clones take up 20% to 25%. The sequencing here drew on peripheral blood, taken before any cancer treatment. The source of these receptors is a man aged 40-75 years with stage I squamous cell lung carcinoma.

The chain employs TRBV10-2 and TRBJ2-7; D is possibly TRBD1 (5 bases). CDR3 length: 12 amino acids. V was clipped by 8 bases and J by 7 bases, with 15 bases between them. Per germline, CDR1 WSHSY and CDR2 SAAADI. The CDR3 spells CASCLAGREQYF. For the CDR3, the DNA is TGCGCCAGCTGCCTGGCAGGGCGAGAGCAGTACTTC.

The chain joins TRBV15 to TRBJ2-7; 14 bases match TRBD2. Germline-derived CDR1 and CDR2 are LNHNV and YYDKDF (reference sequence). The CDR3 sequence is 15 residues long. Trimming cost V 5 bases and J 7 bases; bases outside gene matches: 7. The CDR3 nucleotides are TGTGCCACCAGCGGGGGACTAGCGGGAGTGAGAGAGCAGTACTTC. Protein product: CATSGGLAGVREQYF.

This sequence joins TRBV27 and TRBJ1-1; tentatively, D is TRBD1 (6 bases). Germline V gene data show CDR1 as MNHEY and CDR2 as SMNVEV (reference sequence). V was trimmed by 2 bases and J by 1 base, leaving 14 bases between them. This CDR3 has 16 residues. The CDR3 here is CASSLQQGIWNTEAFF. CDR3 DNA: TGTGCCAGCAGTTTACAACAGGGAATATGGAACACTGAAGCTTTCTTT.

The chain uses TRBV5-8 and TRBJ1-1; D unresolved. The CDR3 has 14 residues. CDR1 is SGHTS and CDR2 is YDEGEE in the germline V gene. Trimming removed 4 bases at V and 6 bases at J, with 16 bases between. The CDR3 DNA sequence: TGTGCCAGCAGCCGGGTCCCGGGGTCCGCTGAAGCTTTCTTT. Residues: CASSRVPGSAEAFF. The whole variable domain, filled in from reference TRBV5-8 and TRBJ1-1, reads EAGVTQSPTHLIKTRGQQATLRCSPISGHTSVYWYQQALGLGLQFLLWYDEGEERNRGNFPPRFSGRQFPNYSSELNVNALELEDSALYLCASSRVPGSAEAFFGQGTRLTVV.

The chain joins TRBV15 to TRBJ2-5; 11 bases map to TRBD2. CDR3 length: 17 amino acids. J lost 5 bases, V lost 1 base, and 9 bases had no gene match. The germline V gene encodes CDR1 LNHNV and CDR2 YYDKDF (reference sequence). The DNA of the CDR3 is TGTGCCACCAGCAGAGGAGTAGCGGGAGGGCCGGGGGAGACCCAGTACTTC. It specifies CATSRGVAGGPGETQYF.

The genes are TRBV27 and TRBJ2-7; 11 bases are a match to TRBD2. Germline CDR1 reads MNHEY; CDR2 reads SMNVEV (reference sequence). Trimming removed 5 bases from V and 0 bases from J; junction bases left unmatched: 9. This CDR3 is 17 amino acids long. The CDR3 DNA reads as TGTGCCAGCAGTCTCCTTACTAGCGGGGGAAGCTCCTACGAGCAGTACTTC. Translating gives CASSLLTSGGSSYEQYF.

The CDR3 sequence is CASSRGGDNYGYTF. Written as DNA, the CDR3 is TGTGCCAGCAGTAGAGGGGGAGATAACTATGGCTACACCTTC. The rearrangement links TRBV28 to TRBJ1-2, with a weak D call TRBD1 (6 bases). The length of the CDR3 is 14 residues. Germline CDR1 and CDR2: MDHEN and SYDVKM. The V gene lost 5 bases and the J gene lost 1 base, with 11 bases spanning the gap.

The genes are TRBV27 and TRBJ2-1, with 9 bases matching TRBD2. Germline V gene data show CDR1 as MNHEY and CDR2 as SMNVEV (reference sequence). Trimming removed 3 bases from V and 4 bases from J; junction bases left unmatched: 4. The CDR3 covers 15 residues. CDR3 coding DNA: TGTGCCAGCAGTTTTAGTAGCGGGGGTTACAATGAGCAGTTCTTC. Amino acid sequence: CASSFSSGGYNEQFF.

This clone was counted between two and nine times. V is TRBV4-1 and J is TRBJ2-1; 12 nucleotides agree with TRBD2. The V gene end was trimmed by 0 bases and the J gene end by 10 bases; junction bases not matched to a gene: 10. This CDR3 is 17 amino acids long. From germline, CDR1 is MGHRA and CDR2 YSYEKL. CDR3 in amino acids: CASSQESLAGGYGEQFF. In DNA, the CDR3 is TGCGCCAGCAGCCAAGAAAGTCTAGCGGGAGGGTACGGAGAGCAGTTCTTC.

This clone came up once. The chain uses TRBV29-1 and TRBJ2-7, with 7 nucleotides matching TRBD1. Germline trimming cut 5 bases from V and 5 bases from J; bases unmatched to any gene: 6. The CDR3 is 12 residues long. Per the germline V gene, CDR1 is SQVTM and CDR2 is ANQGSEA. CDR3 residues: CSVTGELDEQYF. As DNA, the CDR3 is TGCAGCGTTACAGGGGAACTGGACGAGCAGTACTTC.

The chain couples TRBV7-3 to TRBJ2-2; D may be TRBD1 or TRBD2 (7 bases each). The CDR3 runs to 17 residues. With 5 bases removed from V and 1 base from J, the gap between germline ends came to 17 bases. The V gene's germline CDR1 is SGHTA and CDR2 FQGTGA. CDR3 DNA sequence: TGTGCCAGCAGCCCCAGGGGGGGAGCCTGGAACACCGGGGAGCTGTTTTTT. The encoded protein is CASSPRGGAWNTGELFF.

This rearrangement joins TRBV6-1 to TRBJ2-7, with 10 bases identical to TRBD1. The CDR3 spans 14 residues. Unmatched junction bases numbered 8, after V lost 7 bases and J lost 5 bases. The germline V gene has CDR1 MNHNS and CDR2 SASEGT. The CDR3 sequence is CASNRDRGRHEQYF. The CDR3 DNA reads TGTGCCAGCAATAGGGACAGGGGCCGACACGAGCAGTACTTC.

The chain combines TRBV9 with TRBJ1-3; D is perhaps TRBD1 (6 bases). The CDR3 runs to 17 residues. Per germline, CDR1 SGDLS and CDR2 YYNGEE. Trimming left V 5 bases short and J 2 bases short, with 20 bases between. CDR3 residues: CASSLSGGGSTGNTIYF. CDR3 coding DNA: TGTGCCAGCAGTCTTTCAGGCGGGGGCTCCACTGGAAACACCATATATTTT. Filled out from reference TRBV9 and TRBJ1-3, the complete variable domain reads DSGVTQTPKHLITATGQRVTLRCSPRSGDLSVYWYQQSLDQGLQFLIQYYNGEERAKGNILERFSAQQFPDLHSELNLSSLELGDSALYFCASSLSGGGSTGNTIYFGEGSWLTVV.

This clone was observed a single time. The genes are TRBV11-1 and TRBJ1-1; D is ambiguous. Trimming took 3 bases from V and 3 from J, leaving 11 bases between them. This CDR3 contains 14 residues. Germline-derived CDR1 and CDR2 are SGHAT and FQDESV (reference sequence). This CDR3 reads CASSLTLKDTEAFF. The CDR3 coding sequence is TGTGCCAGCAGCTTGACCCTAAAAGACACTGAAGCTTTCTTT.

The chain uses TRBV28 and TRBJ2-2; possibly TRBD1 for D (6 bases). V was shortened by 3 bases and J by 7 bases, with 15 bases between the two germline ends. The CDR3 runs to 15 residues. CDR1 is MDHEN and CDR2 is SYDVKM in the germline V gene. CDR3 in amino acids: CASSFSDTGNGELFF. CDR3 bases: TGTGCCAGCAGTTTCAGCGACACAGGGAACGGGGAGCTGTTTTTT. Looking up the rest from reference TRBV28 and TRBJ2-2 gives the full variable domain: DVKVTQSSRYLVKRTGEKVFLECVQDMDHENMFWYRQDPGLGLRLIYFSYDVKMKEKGDIPEGYSVSREKKERFSLILESASTNQTSMYLCASSFSDTGNGELFFGEGSRLTVL.